The 21 T cell receptor beta chains below all came from one sample that was sequenced in a study of regulatory T cells in long-lasting Graves disease. Time point noted: newly diagnosed GD, antithyroid drugs for less than 3 months. Generation of the TCR library employed RNA extracted from PBMCs. Building of the TCR beta libraries involved iRepertoire HTBI primers and Arm-PCR of CDR3 regions. One entry per CDR3 protein, called by TCRdb with MiXCR from the multiplex PCR reads. The sample shows 400,000 to 450,000 distinct CDR3 sequences, 16% of them seen only once. In addition, the sample was reused for a study of T cells in Graves' hyperthyroidism and ophthalmopathy.

The source was peripheral blood mononuclear cells (PBMCs), collected at new diagnosis, from a patient treated with antithyroid drugs. The receptors come from a woman aged 30 to 39 with Graves disease.

The chain is built from TRBV7-2 and TRBJ2-4; D is unclear. V lost 3 bases and J lost 3, with 9 bases in between. The V gene's germline CDR1 is SGHTA and CDR2 FQGNSA. CDR3 length: 14 residues. CDR3 sequence reads: CASSFRGDKNIQYF. Here the CDR3 DNA reads TGTGCCAGCAGCTTCCGCGGTGACAAAAACATTCAGTACTTC.

This clonotype has ten or more counts. Since the CDR3 does not end with the conserved phenylalanine or tryptophan, this likely comes from a read error. The limits of the CDR3 on the DNA are not certain, so only TCRdb's listed CDR3 is given. The chain is built from TRBV6-1 and TRBJ1-1; the D call of TRBD1 is as the table states it, not checked on the DNA. Inclusive of both ends, the CDR3 amounts to 10 amino acids. Germline lookup yields CDR1 MNHNS and CDR2 SASEGT. CDR3 sequence: CASSRQQAYL.

This clonotype has at least ten counts. This chain links TRBV28 with TRBJ1-1; D might be TRBD1 (5 bases). V lost 3 bases and J 9 bases, leaving 8 bases between the germline ends. The CDR3 extends over 11 amino acids. The germline V gene encodes CDR1 MDHEN and CDR2 SYDVKM. The CDR3 loop reads CASSLGPQAFF. The CDR3, as DNA: TGTGCCAGCAGTTTGGGACCCCAAGCTTTCTTT.

This clonotype was seen at least ten times. This chain links TRBV6-1 with TRBJ2-7; 8 bases align to TRBD1. Trimming cost V 8 bases and J 3 bases; bases outside gene matches: 6. Germline V gene lookup returns CDR1 MNHNS and CDR2 SASEGT. The CDR3 is made up of 13 amino acids. CDR3 sequence reads: CASSTGVGYEQYF. DNA of the CDR3: TGTGCCAGCTCGACAGGGGTGGGCTACGAGCAGTACTTC.

At least ten counts were recorded for this clonotype. This chain joins TRBV3-1 and TRBJ1-6; D unresolved. Between the trimmed V and J ends, which lost 4 bases and 15 bases, there was a span of 10 bases. Germline values: CDR1 LGHDT, CDR2 YNNKEL (reference sequence). The CDR3 length is 11 residues. Here the CDR3 reads CASSLKGGLHF. CDR3 nucleotide sequence: TGTGCCAGCAGCCTAAAAGGAGGCCTCCACTTT.

V is TRBV6-1 and J is TRBJ2-4, with 8 bases aligning to TRBD1. Trimming took 2 bases from V and 0 from J; bases not matched to a gene: 15. From germline, CDR1 is MNHNS and CDR2 SASEGT. CDR3 length: 20 residues. The CDR3, as DNA: TGTGCCAGCAGTGAACAGGGACAGGCATCGTCCCGGGTAGCCAAAAACATTCAGTACTTC. This translates into CASSEQGQASSRVAKNIQYF.

This clonotype was found many times. The rearrangement links TRBV6-1 to TRBJ2-3; possible D gene TRBD2, 5 bases. Trimming shortened V by 6 bases and J by 2 bases, and 15 bases separated the two germline ends. Germline loops: CDR1 MNHNS, CDR2 SASEGT. The CDR3 contains 15 residues. In DNA, the CDR3 is TGTGCCAGCAGCTACCACCTTGACTACACAGATACGCAGTATTTT. This sequence encodes CASSYHLDYTDTQYF.

Concerning this clonotype: A far larger clone is just one base off, so this is likely a read error. The chain employs TRBV6-9 and TRBJ1-5; the D gene is possibly TRBD1 (5 bases). The CDR3 runs 14 residues. Per the germline V gene, CDR1 is MNHGY and CDR2 is SVAAGI. The V end was cut by 8 bases, the J end by 4 bases, with 15 bases between. CDR3 protein: CASGSWDRNQPQHF. The CDR3 nucleotides read TGTGCCAGCGGTTCGTGGGACCGAAATCAGCCCCAGCATTTT.

This clonotype was picked up one time. CDR3 sequence: CASSQTRTGGYEQYF. The CDR3 region has the DNA TGTGCCAGCAGCCAAACTAGGACAGGGGGCTACGAGCAGTACTTC. V usage is TRBV6-1 and J usage is TRBJ2-7; 10 nucleotides agree with TRBD1. The V gene end was trimmed by 6 bases and the J gene end by 3 bases; junction bases not matched to a gene: 8. CDR3 length equals 15 residues. CDR1 MNHNS and CDR2 SASEGT come from the germline V gene.

This chain connects TRBV20-1 to TRBJ2-5; D might be TRBD2 (5 bases). The CDR3 runs to 12 residues. The germline V gene encodes CDR1 DFQATT and CDR2 SNEGSKA (reference sequence). V was trimmed by 5 bases and J by 6 bases, leaving 13 bases between them. This CDR3 reads CSADGRGKTQYF. CDR3 in DNA: TGCAGTGCTGATGGACGGGGAAAGACCCAGTACTTC.

The chain links TRBV7-6 to TRBJ2-5; perhaps TRBD1 as D (6 bases). This CDR3 spans 16 amino acids. Germline V gene lookup returns CDR1 SGHVS and CDR2 FNYEAQ. Trimming shortened V by 4 bases and J by 4 bases, and 19 bases separated the two germline ends. The CDR3 is CASSSGQTLLGETQYF. The CDR3 DNA reads as TGTGCCAGCAGCTCCGGACAGACCCTCCTGGGAGAGACCCAGTACTTC. Using reference TRBV7-6 and TRBJ2-5 for the parts outside the CDR3, the full variable domain is GAGVSQSPRYKVTKRGQDVALRCDPISGHVSLYWYRQALGQGPEFLTYFNYEAQQDKSGLPNDRFSAERPEGSISTLTIQRTEQRDSAMYRCASSSGQTLLGETQYFGPGTRLLVL.

This clonotype was observed a handful of times. The J gene is TRBJ1-2, the V gene TRBV5-1, with no clear D. The CDR3 spans 12 residues. Germline V gene sequence: CDR1 SGHRS, CDR2 YFSETQ. The V end was cut by 0 bases, the J end by 8 bases, with 8 bases between. DNA of the CDR3: TGCGCCAGCAGCTTGGCCGGGAGAGGCTACACCTTC. Residues: CASSLAGRGYTF.

This clonotype was recorded at least ten times. This sequence joins TRBV14 and TRBJ2-7; 8 bases match TRBD2. Germline CDR1 reads SGHDN; CDR2 reads FVKESK. This CDR3 region has 15 residues. V was clipped by 4 bases and J by 1 base; unmatched bases: 6. The CDR3 coding sequence is TGTGCCAGCAGCCGTACTAGCGGACTTTCCTACGAGCAGTACTTC. Encoded protein: CASSRTSGLSYEQYF.

This clonotype was counted ten times or more. The chain recombines TRBV7-6 with TRBJ2-1; 9 nucleotides line up with TRBD2. The CDR3 is 18 amino acids. Germline V lookup: CDR1 SGHVS, CDR2 FNYEAQ. J gave up 5 bases and V 3 bases, and 14 bases lay outside the gene matches. The chain's CDR3 is CASSFRGLAVGSHNEQFF. The CDR3 nucleotides read TGTGCCAGCAGCTTCCGGGGACTAGCTGTGGGCTCACACAATGAGCAGTTCTTC.

This clonotype came up many times. This chain links TRBV11-2 with TRBJ2-5; D unclear. The CDR3 extends over 16 amino acids. Looked up from germline, CDR1 is SGHAT and CDR2 is FQNNGV. V was pared by 0 bases and J by 5 bases, with 16 bases between. This CDR3 is CASSLDLDRKRETQYF. The CDR3 DNA reads as TGTGCCAGCAGCTTAGATCTCGATAGAAAGAGGGAGACCCAGTACTTC.

This clonotype was counted ten times or more. The rearrangement uses TRBV7-9 and TRBJ2-7; D is unresolved. Trimming left V 5 bases short and J 2 bases short, with 13 bases between. The CDR3 contains 14 residues. CDR1 SEHNR and CDR2 FQNEAQ come from the germline V gene (reference sequence). CDR3 region: CASSPLSPAYEQYF. The CDR3 coding sequence is TGTGCCAGCAGCCCGCTGTCCCCGGCCTACGAGCAGTACTTC.

This clonotype was counted ten times or more. V is TRBV27 and J is TRBJ2-3, with 11 bases identical to TRBD1. The CDR3 spans 12 residues. Germline CDR1 is MNHEY and CDR2 is SMNVEV (reference sequence). V lost 11 bases and J lost 10; bases outside the gene matches: 8. Here the CDR3 reads CAARGTGGSQYF. The CDR3 DNA follows: TGTGCCGCCCGTGGGACAGGGGGATCGCAGTATTTT.

This clonotype was detected only a few times. The chain carries TRBV28 and TRBJ2-7; no definite D call. The CDR3 runs to 14 residues. Germline V gene lookup returns CDR1 MDHEN and CDR2 SYDVKM. V was shortened by 6 bases and J by 5 bases, with 17 bases between the two germline ends. The CDR3 DNA follows: TGTGCCAGCAGCCGTGGTGGGCACCTCCACGAGCAGTACTTC. Protein: CASSRGGHLHEQYF.

The sample holds many counts of this clonotype. V usage is TRBV12-3 or TRBV12-4 and J usage is TRBJ1-2; D may be TRBD1 (5 bases). There are 13 residues in the CDR3. V gave up 6 bases and J gave up 0 bases, with 8 bases separating them. CDR3 nucleotide sequence: TGTGCCAGCAGCAGGGTTTCTAACTATGGCTACACCTTC. Amino acids: CASSRVSNYGYTF.

This clonotype has ten or more counts. The chain has TRBV20-1 and TRBJ1-4, with D perhaps TRBD1 (5 bases). V was cut by 7 bases and J by 8 bases, with 14 bases left in between. CDR1 is DFQATT, CDR2 SNEGSKA, per germline (reference sequence). This CDR3 is built from 12 residues. This CDR3 reads CSGRGSREKLFF. The CDR3 region has the DNA TGCAGTGGAAGGGGCAGTCGGGAAAAACTGTTTTTT.

The sample holds many counts of this clonotype. The chain joins TRBV12-3 or TRBV12-4 to TRBJ2-2; unclear D gene. Trimming shortened V by 11 bases and J by 5 bases, and 12 bases separated the two germline ends. The CDR3 has 12 amino acids. Written as DNA, the CDR3 is TGTGCCTCCCGGGTAAATACCGGGGAGCTGTTTTTT. It is translated as CASRVNTGELFF.